The 27 T cell receptor beta chains below all came from one sample that was sequenced in a study of T cell responses to AZD1222 COVID-19 vaccine. The data were produced by immunoSEQ multiplex PCR, yet TCRdb's version contains in-frame clones alone and is incomplete. The data hold some 95,000 clones, with roughly 91% observed a single time. The material sequenced was peripheral blood, taken on day 0 of MenACWY control vaccination. Receptor source: an adult in good health.

The rearrangement uses TRBV7-3 and TRBJ1-1; TRBD1 might be the D (5 bases). CDR3 length: 12 amino acids. Germline V CDR1 and CDR2: SGHTA, FQGTGA. V lost 5 bases and J lost 2, with 6 bases in between. The CDR3 loop reads CASSQGNTEAFF. CDR3 nucleotides: TGTGCCAGCAGCCAGGGTAACACTGAAGCTTTCTTT.

This sequence joins TRBV13 and TRBJ2-1; TRBD2 aligns across 7 bases. Germline CDR1 PRHDT, CDR2 FYEKMQ (reference sequence). Germline trimming cut 2 bases from V and 4 bases from J; bases unmatched to any gene: 5. This CDR3 spans 15 amino acids. In nucleotides, the CDR3 is TGTGCCAGCAGCTTAATCAGCGGGGCTTACAATGAGCAGTTCTTC. This encodes CASSLISGAYNEQFF.

In the case of this clone: The sample contains more than one DNA sequence encoding this CDR3. The rearrangement joins TRBV20-1 to TRBJ1-2; TRBD1 is a possible D gene (5 bases). Germline loops: CDR1 DFQATT, CDR2 SNEGSKA (reference sequence). The CDR3 spans 11 residues. V was shortened by 5 bases and J by 5 bases, with 9 bases between the two germline ends. CDR3 in amino acids: CSAGQGYGYTF. The CDR3 nucleotides read TGCAGTGCTGGGCAGGGTTATGGCTACACCTTC.

This chain uses TRBV4-1 with TRBJ2-1; D ambiguous. The CDR3 is 14 amino acids. V was trimmed by 4 bases and J by 6 bases, leaving 13 bases between them. Germline CDR1 reads MGHRA; CDR2 reads YSYEKL. The CDR3 spells CASSREYAPNEQFF. The CDR3, as DNA: TGCGCCAGCAGCCGGGAATATGCACCCAATGAGCAGTTCTTC.

V is TRBV24-1 and J is TRBJ1-6; D gene ambiguous. This CDR3 is 17 amino acids long. The germline gives CDR1 KGHDR, CDR2 SFDVKD. The V end was cut by 5 bases, the J end by 0 bases, with 13 bases between. The chain's CDR3 is CATSVIRRGSYNSPLHF. In DNA, the CDR3 is TGTGCCACCAGTGTTATTCGCCGGGGCTCCTATAATTCACCCCTCCACTTT.

J is TRBJ1-5 and V is TRBV20-1, with D uncertain. V lost 6 bases and J 6 bases, leaving 6 bases between the germline ends. Germline CDR1 is DFQATT and CDR2 is SNEGSKA (reference sequence). The CDR3 runs to 10 residues. This CDR3 is CSAAGQPQHF. DNA for the CDR3: TGCAGTGCCGCGGGTCAGCCCCAGCATTTT.

V is TRBV2 and J is TRBJ1-5; D is undetermined. Germline V gene sequence: CDR1 SNHLY, CDR2 FYNNEI. This CDR3 is 13 amino acids long. Trimming took 7 bases from V and 7 from J, leaving 14 bases between them. The CDR3 nucleotides are TGTGCCAGCACTAAAGGCGAGGTCCAGCCCCAGCATTTT. Protein product: CASTKGEVQPQHF. The complete variable domain, with remaining parts taken from reference TRBV2 and TRBJ1-5, reads EPEVTQTPSHQVTQMGQEVILRCVPISNHLYFYWYRQILGQKVEFLVSFYNNEISEKSEIFDDQFSVERPDGSNFTLKIRSTKLEDSAMYFCASTKGEVQPQHFGDGTRLSIL.

CDR3 DNA sequence: TGTGCCAGCAGTTGGTGGACAGGGGGCGCGGCTGGGGCCAACGTCCTGACTTTC. Translation: CASSWWTGGAAGANVLTF. The chain is built from TRBV28 and TRBJ2-6; 11 positions match TRBD1. The germline V gene encodes CDR1 MDHEN and CDR2 SYDVKM. The CDR3 length is 18 residues. V was pared by 4 bases and J by 2 bases, with 7 bases of the junction left unmatched.

The rearrangement joins TRBV29-1 to TRBJ1-4, with 8 nucleotides matching TRBD1. Germline values: CDR1 SQVTM, CDR2 ANQGSEA. CDR3 length: 15 amino acids. Trimming at V came to 4 bases and at J to 10 bases, leaving 14 bases not matched to a gene. The DNA for the CDR3 is TGCAGCGTTGGGTATGGACAGGGTTTTGGGGGAAAACTGTTTTTT. Protein sequence: CSVGYGQGFGGKLFF.

This clone was counted between two and nine times. This chain uses TRBV6-2 or TRBV6-3 with TRBJ1-5, with D possibly TRBD1 on 5 matching bases. The ends were cut back, 4 bases at V and 7 bases at J, with 14 bases in the middle. This CDR3 contains 14 residues. In germline, CDR1 is MNHEY, CDR2 SVGEGT. CDR3 in amino acids: CASSSPPGTQPQHF. CDR3 nucleotides: TGTGCCAGCAGTTCCCCCCCGGGGACGCAGCCCCAGCATTTT.

The chain recombines TRBV6-4 with TRBJ2-1; 8 bases are shared with TRBD2. With V trimmed by 5 bases and J by 6 bases, 3 bases remained unmatched. Germline V gene sequence: CDR1 MRHNA, CDR2 SNTAGT. The CDR3 has 13 residues. CDR3 in amino acids: CASSSGTSNEQFF. Here the CDR3 DNA reads TGTGCCAGCAGTTCCGGGACTAGCAATGAGCAGTTCTTC.

V gene TRBV7-6 combines with J gene TRBJ1-3; 8 bases map to TRBD1. Germline V CDR1 and CDR2: SGHVS, FNYEAQ. CDR3 length equals 16 residues. V lost 3 bases and J lost 2; bases outside the gene matches: 6. The CDR3 spells CASSLPTGEAGNTIYF. CDR3 sequence (DNA): TGTGCCAGCAGCTTGCCGACAGGGGAGGCTGGAAACACCATATATTTT.

This chain connects TRBV27 to TRBJ2-3, with TRBD1 matching 8 bases. The CDR3 contains 13 residues. V lost 10 bases to trimming and J lost 4 bases; unmatched junction nucleotides: 7. Looked up from germline, CDR1 is MNHEY and CDR2 is SMNVEV (reference sequence). This CDR3 is CATSRGPSDTQYF. The CDR3 region has the DNA TGTGCCACCTCCAGGGGGCCCTCAGATACGCAGTATTTT.

The rearrangement uses TRBV5-1 and TRBJ2-3; 8 bases line up with TRBD1. This CDR3 spans 16 amino acids. V dropped 4 bases and J dropped 5; count of bases not matched to a gene: 12. Looked up from germline, CDR1 is SGHRS and CDR2 is YFSETQ. The CDR3 region is CASSRGQDLAVDTQYF. The CDR3 nucleotides are TGCGCCAGCAGCCGGGGACAGGACCTCGCCGTAGATACGCAGTATTTT.

This sequence joins TRBV6-2 or TRBV6-3 and TRBJ1-2; the D is unclear. Trimming left V 6 bases short and J 8 bases short, with 19 bases between. The CDR3 covers 14 residues. CDR1 and CDR2 (germline): MNHEY, SVGEGT. This CDR3 is CASSRFPSGRGYTF. CDR3 in DNA: TGTGCCAGCAGCCGTTTCCCTTCGGGGAGGGGCTACACCTTC.

V usage is TRBV24-1 and J usage is TRBJ2-7; perhaps TRBD1 as D (6 bases). Trimming left V 4 bases short and J 5 bases short, with 11 bases between. The CDR3 totals 13 residues. Germline loops: CDR1 KGHDR, CDR2 SFDVKD. The CDR3 here is CATSDRQANEQYF. The CDR3 bases are TGTGCCACCAGTGACCGACAGGCCAACGAGCAGTACTTC.

The genes are TRBV2 and TRBJ1-1, with TRBD1 identical over 11 bases. CDR1 and CDR2 from the germline V gene are SNHLY and FYNNEI. This CDR3 is built from 14 residues. V was pared by 7 bases and J by 5 bases, with 6 bases of the junction left unmatched. Here the CDR3 reads CASTGTGGRTEAFF. CDR3 sequence (DNA): TGTGCCAGCACCGGGACAGGGGGAAGGACTGAAGCTTTCTTT.

CDR3 amino acids: CASSLSLGQGHYEQYF. CDR3 sequence (DNA): TGTGCCAGCAGTTTGTCCCTAGGGCAGGGTCACTACGAGCAGTACTTC. The rearrangement uses TRBV27 and TRBJ2-7, with D possibly TRBD1 on 5 matching bases. The V and J ends lost 3 bases and 3 bases respectively, with 18 bases between them. In germline, CDR1 is MNHEY, CDR2 SMNVEV (reference sequence). This CDR3 is built from 16 residues.

The chain recombines TRBV11-2 with TRBJ1-2, with 8 bases fitting TRBD1. The V segment lost 7 bases and the J segment 7 bases; nucleotides outside the gene matches: 8. From germline, CDR1 is SGHAT and CDR2 FQNNGV. This CDR3 region has 13 residues. This CDR3 is CASTSGQGGGYTF. The CDR3 nucleotides are TGTGCCAGCACCTCCGGACAGGGCGGTGGCTACACCTTC.

V and J are TRBV7-2 and TRBJ2-1, with TRBD2 identical over 8 bases. Germline V lookup: CDR1 SGHTA, CDR2 FQGNSA. This CDR3 is 15 amino acids long. Trimming removed 3 bases from V and 8 bases from J; junction bases left unmatched: 9. The CDR3 DNA reads TGTGCCAGCAGCTTCGCGGGGGGAGATGTAGATGAGCAGTTCTTC. This encodes CASSFAGGDVDEQFF. The full variable domain, its missing parts supplied by reference TRBV7-2 and TRBJ2-1, is GAGVSQSPSNKVTEKGKDVELRCDPISGHTALYWYRQSLGQGLEFLIYFQGNSAPDKSGLPSDRFSAERTGGSVSTLTIQRTQQEDSAVYLCASSFAGGDVDEQFFGPGTRLTVL.

The chain recombines TRBV5-6 with TRBJ1-4; D not certain. The V end lost 1 base, the J end lost 8 bases, and 12 bases lay between the germline ends. CDR1 is SGHDT and CDR2 is YYEEEE in the germline V gene. The CDR3 is 14 residues long. This CDR3 reads CASSLQNLEEKLFF. The CDR3 nucleotides are TGTGCCAGCAGCTTGCAGAACCTGGAAGAAAAACTGTTTTTT.

J is TRBJ2-7 and V is TRBV4-1, with D possibly matching TRBD2 (6 bases). This CDR3 contains 15 residues. The ends were cut back, 0 bases at V and 0 bases at J, with 9 bases in the middle. CDR1 is MGHRA, CDR2 YSYEKL, per germline. DNA of the CDR3: TGCGCCAGCAGCCAAGACCGGGACTTCTCCTACGAGCAGTACTTC. Encoded protein: CASSQDRDFSYEQYF.

The chain employs TRBV5-4 and TRBJ2-3; perhaps TRBD2 as D (7 bases). V lost 1 base and J 3 bases, leaving 15 bases between the germline ends. The CDR3 covers 16 residues. Germline CDR1 reads SGHNT; CDR2 reads YYREEE (reference sequence). CDR3 sequence: CASSLLVGGRTDTQYF. For the CDR3, the DNA is TGTGCCAGCAGCTTGTTAGTGGGGGGGCGAACAGATACGCAGTATTTT.

This chain links TRBV4-3 with TRBJ1-4, with 8 bases lining up with TRBD1. The CDR3 runs 17 residues. With V trimmed by 0 bases and J by 7 bases, 10 bases remained unmatched. Germline V gives CDR1 LGHNA, CDR2 YSLEER. The CDR3 DNA sequence: TGCGCCAGCAGCCAAGACGCATTCCCAGGGGGCCGTGAAAAACTGTTTTTT. Translating gives CASSQDAFPGGREKLFF.

V and J are TRBV9 and TRBJ1-2; the match to TRBD1 covers 7 bases. Germline CDR1 and CDR2: SGDLS and YYNGEE. The CDR3 runs to 15 residues. J was trimmed by 2 bases and V by 4 bases; bases with no gene match: 8. CDR3 loop: CASSKRDRENYGYTF. The CDR3 region has the DNA TGTGCCAGCAGCAAGCGGGACAGAGAAAACTATGGCTACACCTTC.

The V call is TRBV5-1, the J call TRBJ1-2; D is unclear. This CDR3 comprises 14 residues. Germline V CDR1 and CDR2: SGHRS, YFSETQ. With 2 bases removed from V and 4 bases from J, the gap between germline ends came to 12 bases. CDR3 in amino acids: CASSFVSGAYGYTF. The CDR3, as DNA: TGCGCCAGCAGCTTCGTCTCAGGAGCCTATGGCTACACCTTC.

The chain employs TRBV4-1 and TRBJ1-5, with a weak D call TRBD1 (5 bases). Germline-derived CDR1 and CDR2 are MGHRA and YSYEKL. CDR3 length: 14 amino acids. Trimming removed 4 bases at V and 4 bases at J, with 11 bases between. The CDR3 DNA follows: TGCGCCAGCAGCCCATACGGGGGAAATCAGCCCCAGCATTTT. Protein: CASSPYGGNQPQHF.